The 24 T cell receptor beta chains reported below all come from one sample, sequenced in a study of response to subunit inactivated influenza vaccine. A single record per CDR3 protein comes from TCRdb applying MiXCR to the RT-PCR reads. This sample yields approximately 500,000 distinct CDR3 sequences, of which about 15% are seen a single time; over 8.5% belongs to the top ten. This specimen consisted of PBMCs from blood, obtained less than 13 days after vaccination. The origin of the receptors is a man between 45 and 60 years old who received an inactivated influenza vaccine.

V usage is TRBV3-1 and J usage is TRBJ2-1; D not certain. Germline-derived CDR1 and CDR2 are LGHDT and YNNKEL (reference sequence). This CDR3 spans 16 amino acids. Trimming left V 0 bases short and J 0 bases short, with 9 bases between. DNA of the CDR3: TGTGCCAGCAGCCAAGATTTTCAGTACTCCTACAATGAGCAGTTCTTC. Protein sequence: CASSQDFQYSYNEQFF.

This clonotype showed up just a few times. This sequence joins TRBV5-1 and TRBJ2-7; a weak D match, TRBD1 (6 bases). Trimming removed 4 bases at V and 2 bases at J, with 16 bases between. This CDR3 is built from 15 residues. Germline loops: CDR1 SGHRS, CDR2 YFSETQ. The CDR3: CASSPYGQSTYEQYF. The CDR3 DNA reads TGCGCCAGCAGCCCGTACGGACAGTCCACCTACGAGCAGTACTTC. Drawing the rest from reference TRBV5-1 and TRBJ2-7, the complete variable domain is KAGVTQTPRYLIKTRGQQVTLSCSPISGHRSVSWYQQTPGQGLQFLFEYFSETQRNKGNFPGRFSGRQFSNSRSEMNVSTLELGDSALYLCASSPYGQSTYEQYFGPGTRLTVT.

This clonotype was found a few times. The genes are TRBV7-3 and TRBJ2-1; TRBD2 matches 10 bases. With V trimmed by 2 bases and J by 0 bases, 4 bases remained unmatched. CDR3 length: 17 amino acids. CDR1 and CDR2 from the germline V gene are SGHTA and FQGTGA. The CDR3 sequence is CASSLSPSGSSYNEQFF. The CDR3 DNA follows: TGTGCCAGCAGCTTATCCCCTAGCGGGAGCTCCTACAATGAGCAGTTCTTC. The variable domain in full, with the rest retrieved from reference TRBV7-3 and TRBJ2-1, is GAGVSQTPSNKVTEKGKYVELRCDPISGHTALYWYRQSLGQGPEFLIYFQGTGAADDSGLPNDRFFAVRPEGSVSTLKIQRTERGDSAVYLCASSLSPSGSSYNEQFFGPGTRLTVL.

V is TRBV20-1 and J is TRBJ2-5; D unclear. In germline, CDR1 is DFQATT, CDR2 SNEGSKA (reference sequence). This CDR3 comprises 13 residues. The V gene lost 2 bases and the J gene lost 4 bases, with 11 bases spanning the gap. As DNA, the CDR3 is TGCAGTGCTAGAATCGGCACGCCAGAGACCCAGTACTTC. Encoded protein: CSARIGTPETQYF.

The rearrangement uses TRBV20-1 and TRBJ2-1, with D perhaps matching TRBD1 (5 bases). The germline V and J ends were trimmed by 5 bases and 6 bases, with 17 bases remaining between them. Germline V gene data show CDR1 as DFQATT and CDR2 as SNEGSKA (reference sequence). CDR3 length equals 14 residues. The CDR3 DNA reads TGCAGTGCTTCAAAGGGGAAGGTAGTCAATGAGCAGTTCTTC. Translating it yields CSASKGKVVNEQFF.

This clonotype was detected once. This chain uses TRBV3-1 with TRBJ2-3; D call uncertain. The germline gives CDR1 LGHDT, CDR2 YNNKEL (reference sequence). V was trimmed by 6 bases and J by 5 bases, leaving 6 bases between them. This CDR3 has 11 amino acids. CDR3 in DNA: TGTGCCAGCAGGCACGGAGATACGCAGTATTTT. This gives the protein CASRHGDTQYF.

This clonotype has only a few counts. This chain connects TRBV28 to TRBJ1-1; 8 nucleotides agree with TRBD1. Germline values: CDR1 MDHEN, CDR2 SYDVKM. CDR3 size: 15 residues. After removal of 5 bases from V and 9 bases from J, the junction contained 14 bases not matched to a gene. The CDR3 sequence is CASSPGSTGDQKAFF. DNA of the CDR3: TGTGCCAGCAGTCCCGGCTCGACAGGGGACCAGAAAGCTTTCTTT. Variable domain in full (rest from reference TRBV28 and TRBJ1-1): DVKVTQSSRYLVKRTGEKVFLECVQDMDHENMFWYRQDPGLGLRLIYFSYDVKMKEKGDIPEGYSVSREKKERFSLILESASTNQTSMYLCASSPGSTGDQKAFFGQGTRLTVV.

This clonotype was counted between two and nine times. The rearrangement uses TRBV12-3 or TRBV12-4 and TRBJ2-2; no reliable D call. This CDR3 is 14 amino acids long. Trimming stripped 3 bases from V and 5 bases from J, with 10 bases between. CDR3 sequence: CASSFWSGTGELFF. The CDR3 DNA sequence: TGTGCCAGCAGTTTTTGGTCTGGTACCGGGGAGCTGTTTTTT.

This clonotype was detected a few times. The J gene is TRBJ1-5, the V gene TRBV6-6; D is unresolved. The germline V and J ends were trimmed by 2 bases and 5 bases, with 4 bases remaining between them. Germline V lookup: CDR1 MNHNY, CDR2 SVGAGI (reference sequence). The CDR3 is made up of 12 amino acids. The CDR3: CASSYGDQPQHF. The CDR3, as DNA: TGTGCCAGCAGTTACGGAGATCAGCCCCAGCATTTT.

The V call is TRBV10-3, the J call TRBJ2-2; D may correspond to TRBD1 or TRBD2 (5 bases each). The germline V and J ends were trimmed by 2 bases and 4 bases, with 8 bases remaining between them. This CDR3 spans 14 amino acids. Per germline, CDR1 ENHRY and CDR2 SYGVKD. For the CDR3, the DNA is TGTGCCATCAGTGAGGGGGGTACCACCGGGGAGCTGTTTTTT. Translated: CAISEGGTTGELFF.

The CDR3 region is CASSFRTSGSGEQFF. The CDR3 DNA reads as TGTGCCAGCAGTTTTCGGACTAGCGGGAGCGGTGAGCAGTTCTTC. The chain couples TRBV12-3 or TRBV12-4 to TRBJ2-1; 13 bases align to TRBD2. The junction had 5 bases not matched to a gene; V was cut back by 3 bases and J by 9 bases. The CDR3 length is 15 residues.

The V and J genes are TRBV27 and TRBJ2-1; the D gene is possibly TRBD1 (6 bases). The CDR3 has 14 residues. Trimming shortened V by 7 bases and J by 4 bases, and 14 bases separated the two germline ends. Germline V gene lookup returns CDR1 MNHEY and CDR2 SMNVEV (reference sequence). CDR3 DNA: TGTGCCAGCACCAGAACGGGACAATACAATGAGCAGTTCTTC. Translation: CASTRTGQYNEQFF.

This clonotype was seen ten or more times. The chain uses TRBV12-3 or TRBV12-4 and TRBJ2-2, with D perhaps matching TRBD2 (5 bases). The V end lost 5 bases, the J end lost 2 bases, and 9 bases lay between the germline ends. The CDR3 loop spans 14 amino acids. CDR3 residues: CASSTSPNTGELFF. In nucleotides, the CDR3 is TGTGCCAGCAGTACTAGTCCCAACACCGGGGAGCTGTTTTTT.

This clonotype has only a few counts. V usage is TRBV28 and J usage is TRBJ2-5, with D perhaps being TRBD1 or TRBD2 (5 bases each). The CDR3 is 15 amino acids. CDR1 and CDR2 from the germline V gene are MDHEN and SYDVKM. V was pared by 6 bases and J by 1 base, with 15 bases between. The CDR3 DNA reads TGTGCCAGCAGCACGGCCGGGACGTTCCAAGAGACCCAGTACTTC. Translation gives CASSTAGTFQETQYF.

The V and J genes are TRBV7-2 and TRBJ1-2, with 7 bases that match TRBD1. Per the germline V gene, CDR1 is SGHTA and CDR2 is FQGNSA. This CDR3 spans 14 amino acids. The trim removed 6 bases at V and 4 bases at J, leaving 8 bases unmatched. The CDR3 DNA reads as TGTGCCAGCAGGGAAGGGGGACAGCTCTATGGCTACACCTTC. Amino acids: CASREGGQLYGYTF. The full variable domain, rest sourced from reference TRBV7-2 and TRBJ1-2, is GAGVSQSPSNKVTEKGKDVELRCDPISGHTALYWYRQSLGQGLEFLIYFQGNSAPDKSGLPSDRFSAERTGGSVSTLTIQRTQQEDSAVYLCASREGGQLYGYTFGSGTRLTVV.

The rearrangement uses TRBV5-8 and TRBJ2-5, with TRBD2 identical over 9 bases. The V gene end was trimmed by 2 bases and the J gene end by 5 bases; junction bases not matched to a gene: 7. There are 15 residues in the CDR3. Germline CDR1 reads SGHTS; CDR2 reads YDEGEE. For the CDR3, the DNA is TGTGCCAGCAGCTTTGCGGGGGGGCCTGGGGAGACCCAGTACTTC. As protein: CASSFAGGPGETQYF.

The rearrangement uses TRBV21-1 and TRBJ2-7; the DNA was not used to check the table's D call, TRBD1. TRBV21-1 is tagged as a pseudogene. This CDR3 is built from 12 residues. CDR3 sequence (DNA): TGTGCCATCAAGACAGGGGTCCACGAGCAGTACTTC. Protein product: CAIKTGVHEQYF.

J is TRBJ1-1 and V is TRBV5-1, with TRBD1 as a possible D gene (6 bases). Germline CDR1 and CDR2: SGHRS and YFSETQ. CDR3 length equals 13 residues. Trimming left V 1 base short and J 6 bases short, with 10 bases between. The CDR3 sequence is CASSLKGGPEAFF. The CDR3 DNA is TGCGCCAGCAGCTTGAAAGGGGGGCCTGAAGCTTTCTTT.

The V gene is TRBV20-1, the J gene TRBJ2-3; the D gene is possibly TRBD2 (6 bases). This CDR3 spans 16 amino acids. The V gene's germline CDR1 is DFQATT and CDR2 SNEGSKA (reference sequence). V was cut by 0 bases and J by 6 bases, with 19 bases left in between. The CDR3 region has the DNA TGCAGTGCTAGAGACCTGGGACTCCCGGTCGGTGATACGCAGTATTTT. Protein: CSARDLGLPVGDTQYF.

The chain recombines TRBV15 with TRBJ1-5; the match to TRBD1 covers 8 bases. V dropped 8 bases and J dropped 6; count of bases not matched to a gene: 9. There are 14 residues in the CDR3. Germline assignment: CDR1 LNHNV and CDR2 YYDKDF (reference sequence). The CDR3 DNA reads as TGTGCCACCGGCACGGACAGGGTGAGTCAGCCCCAGCATTTT. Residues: CATGTDRVSQPQHF.

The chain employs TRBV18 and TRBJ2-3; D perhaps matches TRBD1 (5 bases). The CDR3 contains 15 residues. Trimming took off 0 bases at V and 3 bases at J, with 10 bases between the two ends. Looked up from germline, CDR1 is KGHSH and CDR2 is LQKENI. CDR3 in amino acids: CASSPPSGWTDTQYF. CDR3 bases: TGTGCCAGCTCACCACCGTCAGGGTGGACAGATACGCAGTATTTT.

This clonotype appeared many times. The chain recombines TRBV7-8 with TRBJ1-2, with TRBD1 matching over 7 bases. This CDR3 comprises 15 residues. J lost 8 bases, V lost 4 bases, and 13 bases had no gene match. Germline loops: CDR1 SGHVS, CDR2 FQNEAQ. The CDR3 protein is CASSWRDSPGAGYTF. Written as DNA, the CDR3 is TGTGCCAGCAGCTGGAGGGACAGCCCGGGAGCAGGCTACACCTTC.

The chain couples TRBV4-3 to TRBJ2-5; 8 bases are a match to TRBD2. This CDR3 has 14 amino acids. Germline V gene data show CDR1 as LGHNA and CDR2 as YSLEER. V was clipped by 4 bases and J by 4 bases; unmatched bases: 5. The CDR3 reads CASSRTSGGETQYF. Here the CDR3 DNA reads TGCGCCAGCAGCCGCACTAGCGGAGGAGAGACCCAGTACTTC.

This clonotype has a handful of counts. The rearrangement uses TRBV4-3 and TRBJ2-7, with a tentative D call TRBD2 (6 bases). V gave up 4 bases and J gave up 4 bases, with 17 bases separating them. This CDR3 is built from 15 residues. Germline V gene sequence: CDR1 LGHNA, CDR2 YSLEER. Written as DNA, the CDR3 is TGCGCCAGCAGCCCTAGTGATGGCGGGGTTTACGAGCAGTACTTC. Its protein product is CASSPSDGGVYEQYF.